This T cell receptor (beta chain) was sequenced during a study of OX40 agonist ivuxolimab in advanced cancers. Concerning this clone: Its antigen is not known.

This CDR3 region has 13 residues. The ends were cut back, 0 bases at V and 4 bases at J, with 9 bases in the middle. CDR1 is GTSNPN and CDR2 is SVGIG in the germline V gene (reference sequence). Sequencing used immunoSEQ multiplex PCR; TCRdb keeps in-frame clones, though not all of them. Among 25,000 to 35,000 clones listed, around 85% were seen once. Study-wide points: The investigators did not determine what antigen specificity the expanded peripheral T cells had. CD8+ T cells were the subset that, on average, had more expanded clones than CD4+. Clonal expansion by week 6 occurred in CD4+ and CD8+ blood T cells (at 0.1 to 3.0 mg/kg).

The material sequenced was CD4+ or CD8+ T cells sorted from blood, taken in a trial of the OX40 agonist ivuxolimab. V and J are TRBV30 and TRBJ1-1, with a weak D call TRBD1 (6 bases). The receptor was isolated from an adult with an advanced solid tumor such as melanoma, head and neck, liver or kidney cancer. CDR3 sequence (DNA): TGTGCCTGGAGTGTACAGGGAGCCACTGAAGCTTTCTTT. This gives the protein CAWSVQGATEAFF.